Included here is one TCR beta chain sequence, with context. Its antigen is unknown. This specimen comes from a study of T cell clonotyping in hematopoietic cell transplantation. TCRdb keeps only in-frame clones here, not all; method: immunoSEQ multiplex PCR. The table includes around 5,700 clones, 85% to 95% detected once. V shed 3 bases, J shed 5 bases, and the junction held 11 bases outside the gene matches. Germline-derived CDR1 and CDR2 are GTSNPN and SVGIG (reference sequence). This CDR3 spans 16 amino acids. Overall study results and limits: Broader posttransplant TCR repertoire diversity was predicted by graft donor and pretransplant recipient Inverse Simpson Index values.

Samples: about 28 days before transplant, then days 30, 100 and 180 after. The rearrangement uses TRBV30 and TRBJ1-5; TRBD1 matches at 9 bases. The sequence derives from a female patient in her forties or fifties who had an allogeneic stem cell transplant from an unrelated donor, so T cells may come from the graft donor. Some clones in this sample may be carry-over from other donors' samples. The material was peripheral blood mononuclear cells, obtained 100 days after allogeneic stem cell transplant. The CDR3 here is CAWSHRGPPGDQPQHF. CDR3 DNA: TGTGCCTGGAGCCACAGGGGGCCACCTGGGGATCAGCCCCAGCATTTT.